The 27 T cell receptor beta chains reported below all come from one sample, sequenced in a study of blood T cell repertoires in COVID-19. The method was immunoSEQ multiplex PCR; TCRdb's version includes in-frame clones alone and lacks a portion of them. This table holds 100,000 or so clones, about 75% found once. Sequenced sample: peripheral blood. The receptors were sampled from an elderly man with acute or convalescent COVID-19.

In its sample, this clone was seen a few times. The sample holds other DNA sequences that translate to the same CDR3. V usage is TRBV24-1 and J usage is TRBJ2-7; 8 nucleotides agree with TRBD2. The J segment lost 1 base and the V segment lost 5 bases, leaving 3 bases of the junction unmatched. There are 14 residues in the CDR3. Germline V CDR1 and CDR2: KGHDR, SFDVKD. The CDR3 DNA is TGTGCCACCAGTGGAGGCGGGAGGTCCTACGAGCAGTACTTC. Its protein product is CATSGGGRSYEQYF.

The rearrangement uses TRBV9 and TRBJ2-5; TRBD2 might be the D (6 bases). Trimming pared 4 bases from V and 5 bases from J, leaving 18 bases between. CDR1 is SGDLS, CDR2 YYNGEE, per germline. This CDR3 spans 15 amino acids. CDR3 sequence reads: CASSPGAGLTETQYF. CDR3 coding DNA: TGTGCCAGCAGCCCTGGGGCCGGACTAACGGAGACCCAGTACTTC.

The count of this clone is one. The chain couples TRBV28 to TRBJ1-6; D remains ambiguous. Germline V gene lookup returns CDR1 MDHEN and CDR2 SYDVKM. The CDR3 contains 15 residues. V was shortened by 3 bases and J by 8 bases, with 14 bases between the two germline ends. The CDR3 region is CASSFGLRRDSPLHF. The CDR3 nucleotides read TGTGCCAGCAGTTTCGGACTCCGGAGGGATTCACCCCTCCACTTT.

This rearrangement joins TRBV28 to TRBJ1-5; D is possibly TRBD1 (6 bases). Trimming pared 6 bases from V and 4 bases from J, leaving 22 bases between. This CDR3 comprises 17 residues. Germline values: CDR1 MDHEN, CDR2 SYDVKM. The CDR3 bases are TGTGCCAGCAGCCCTGACCAGGGACCAGGGGCTAATCAGCCCCAGCATTTT. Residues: CASSPDQGPGANQPQHF.

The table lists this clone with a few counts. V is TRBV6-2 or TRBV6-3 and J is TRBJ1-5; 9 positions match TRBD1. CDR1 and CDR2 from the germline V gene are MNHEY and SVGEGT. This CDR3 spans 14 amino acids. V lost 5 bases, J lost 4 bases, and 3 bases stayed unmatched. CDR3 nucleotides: TGTGCCAGCAGTGGGACAGGGACTAATCAGCCCCAGCATTTT. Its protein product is CASSGTGTNQPQHF.

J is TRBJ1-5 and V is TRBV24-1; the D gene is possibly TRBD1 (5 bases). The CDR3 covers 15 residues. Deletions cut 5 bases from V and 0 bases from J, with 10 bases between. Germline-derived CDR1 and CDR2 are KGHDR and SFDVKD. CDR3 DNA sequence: TGTGCCACCAGTGGCTTGACAGATAGCAATCAGCCCCAGCATTTT. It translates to CATSGLTDSNQPQHF.

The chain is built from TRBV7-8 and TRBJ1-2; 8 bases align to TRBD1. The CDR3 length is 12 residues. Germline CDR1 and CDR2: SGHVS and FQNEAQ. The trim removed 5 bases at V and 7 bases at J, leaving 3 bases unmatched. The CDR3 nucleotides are TGTGCCAGCAGCCCTACAGGGGGTGGCTACACCTTC. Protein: CASSPTGGGYTF. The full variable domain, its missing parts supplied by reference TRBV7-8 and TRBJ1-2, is GAGVSQSPRYKVAKRGQDVALRCDPISGHVSLFWYQQALGQGPEFLTYFQNEAQLDKSGLPSDRFFAERPEGSVSTLKIQRTQQEDSAVYLCASSPTGGGYTFGSGTRLTVV.

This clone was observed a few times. This CDR3 reads CASSSRVGTQYF. The CDR3 DNA sequence: TGTGCCAGCAGCTCGCGAGTTGGTACGCAGTATTTT. This chain joins TRBV5-6 and TRBJ2-3; D ambiguous. V lost 3 bases to trimming and J lost 8 bases, with 10 bases between them. The CDR3 covers 12 residues. CDR1 is SGHDT, CDR2 YYEEEE, per germline.

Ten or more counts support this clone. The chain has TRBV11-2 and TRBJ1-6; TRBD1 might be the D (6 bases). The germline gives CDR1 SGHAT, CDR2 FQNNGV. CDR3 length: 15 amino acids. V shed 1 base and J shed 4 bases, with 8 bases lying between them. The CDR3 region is CASSLGQGYNSPLHF. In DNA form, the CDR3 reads TGTGCCAGCAGCTTAGGGCAGGGGTATAATTCACCCCTCCACTTT. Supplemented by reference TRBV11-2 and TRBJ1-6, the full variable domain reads EAGVAQSPRYKIIEKRQSVAFWCNPISGHATLYWYQQILGQGPKLLIQFQNNGVVDDSQLPKDRFSAERLKGVDSTLKIQPAKLEDSAVYLCASSLGQGYNSPLHFGNGTRLTVT.

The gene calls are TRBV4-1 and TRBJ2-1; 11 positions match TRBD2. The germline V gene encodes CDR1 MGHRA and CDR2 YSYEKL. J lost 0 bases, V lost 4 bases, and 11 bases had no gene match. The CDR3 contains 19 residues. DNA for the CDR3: TGCGCCAGCAGCCCTTTCTGGACTAGCGGGCCGAGCTCCTACAATGAGCAGTTCTTC. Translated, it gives CASSPFWTSGPSSYNEQFF.

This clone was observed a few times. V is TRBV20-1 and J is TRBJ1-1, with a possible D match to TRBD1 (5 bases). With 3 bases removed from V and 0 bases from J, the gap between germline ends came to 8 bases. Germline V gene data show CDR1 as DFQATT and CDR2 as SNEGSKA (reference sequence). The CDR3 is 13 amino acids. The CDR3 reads CSASQGMNTEAFF. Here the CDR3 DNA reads TGCAGTGCTAGTCAGGGAATGAACACTGAAGCTTTCTTT.

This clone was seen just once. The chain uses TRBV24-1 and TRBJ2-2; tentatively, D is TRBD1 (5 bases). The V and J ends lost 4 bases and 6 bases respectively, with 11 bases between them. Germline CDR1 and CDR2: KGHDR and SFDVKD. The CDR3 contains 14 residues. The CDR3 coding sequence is TGTGCCACCAGTGACAACGTGGGGCCCGGGGAGCTGTTTTTT. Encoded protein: CATSDNVGPGELFF.

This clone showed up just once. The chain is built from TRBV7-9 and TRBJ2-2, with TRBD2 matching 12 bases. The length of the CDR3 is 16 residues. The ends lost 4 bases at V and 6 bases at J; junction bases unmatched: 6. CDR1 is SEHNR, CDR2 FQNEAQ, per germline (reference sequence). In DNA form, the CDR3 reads TGTGCCAGCAGCTCGGACCGACTAGCGGGGGCCGGGGAGCTGTTTTTT. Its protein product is CASSSDRLAGAGELFF.

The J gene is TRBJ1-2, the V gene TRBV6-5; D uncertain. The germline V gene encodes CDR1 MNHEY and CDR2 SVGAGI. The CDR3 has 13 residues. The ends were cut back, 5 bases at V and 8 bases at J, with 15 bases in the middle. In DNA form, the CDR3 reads TGTGCCAGCAGTACCGGGTTGGTTGAGGGCTACACCTTC. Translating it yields CASSTGLVEGYTF.

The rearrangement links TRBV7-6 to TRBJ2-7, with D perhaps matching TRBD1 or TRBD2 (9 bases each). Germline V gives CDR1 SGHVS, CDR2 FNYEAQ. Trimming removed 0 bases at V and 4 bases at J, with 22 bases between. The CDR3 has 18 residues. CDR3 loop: CASSLATGGLAGSYEQYF. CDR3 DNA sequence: TGTGCCAGCAGCTTAGCGACAGGGGGGCTAGCGGGATCTTACGAGCAGTACTTC.

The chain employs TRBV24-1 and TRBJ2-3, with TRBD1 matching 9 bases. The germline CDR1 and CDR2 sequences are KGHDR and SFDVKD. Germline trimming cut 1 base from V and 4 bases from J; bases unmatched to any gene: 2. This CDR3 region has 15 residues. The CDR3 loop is CATSDLRTGADTQYF. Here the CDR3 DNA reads TGTGCCACCAGTGATTTAAGGACAGGGGCAGATACGCAGTATTTT.

The CDR3 loop is CATSRVQNTGELFF. CDR3 coding DNA: TGTGCCACCAGCAGAGTACAGAACACCGGGGAGCTGTTTTTT. The rearrangement joins TRBV15 to TRBJ2-2; D gene uncertain. The CDR3 contains 14 residues. CDR1 and CDR2 from the germline V gene are LNHNV and YYDKDF (reference sequence). V lost 1 base, J lost 1 base, and 4 bases lay in between.

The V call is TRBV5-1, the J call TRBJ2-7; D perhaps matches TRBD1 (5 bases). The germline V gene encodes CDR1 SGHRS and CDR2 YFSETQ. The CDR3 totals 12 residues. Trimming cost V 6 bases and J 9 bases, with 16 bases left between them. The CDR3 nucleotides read TGCGCCAGCATGGGCCAGGGCTCGTTGCAGTACTTC. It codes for CASMGQGSLQYF.

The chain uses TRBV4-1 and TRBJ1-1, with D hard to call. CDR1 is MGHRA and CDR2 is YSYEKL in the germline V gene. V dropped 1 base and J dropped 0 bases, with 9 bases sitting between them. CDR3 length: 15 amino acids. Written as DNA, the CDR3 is TGCGCCAGCAGCCAAGCTCTCTCCGTGAACACTGAAGCTTTCTTT. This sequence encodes CASSQALSVNTEAFF.

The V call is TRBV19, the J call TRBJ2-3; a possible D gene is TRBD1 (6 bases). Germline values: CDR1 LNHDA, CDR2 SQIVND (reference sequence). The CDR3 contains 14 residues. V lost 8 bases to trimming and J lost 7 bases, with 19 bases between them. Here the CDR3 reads CASQGTTGVNTQYF. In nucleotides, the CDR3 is TGTGCCAGTCAGGGGACAACCGGTGTGAATACGCAGTATTTT.

CDR3 loop: CASSLAGLAGVEQFF. The CDR3 nucleotides are TGCGCCAGCAGCTTGGCGGGACTAGCGGGAGTAGAGCAGTTCTTC. The chain joins TRBV5-1 to TRBJ2-1; TRBD2 matches at 14 bases. In germline, CDR1 is SGHRS, CDR2 YFSETQ. CDR3 size: 15 residues. With V trimmed by 0 bases and J by 10 bases, 3 bases remained unmatched.

The CDR3, as DNA: TGTGCCAGCAGTTCGGGACAGGTTAGGCAGCCCCAGCATTTT. This gives the protein CASSSGQVRQPQHF. The chain couples TRBV28 to TRBJ1-5, with 8 bases identical to TRBD1. The junction had 6 bases not matched to a gene; V was cut back by 4 bases and J by 7 bases. Germline V gene sequence: CDR1 MDHEN, CDR2 SYDVKM. CDR3 length equals 14 residues.

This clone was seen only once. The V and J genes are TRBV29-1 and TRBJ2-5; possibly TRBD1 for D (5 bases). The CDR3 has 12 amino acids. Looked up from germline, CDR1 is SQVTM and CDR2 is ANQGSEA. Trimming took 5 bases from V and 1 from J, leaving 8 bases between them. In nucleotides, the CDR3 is TGCAGCGTTATAGGGGTCCAAGAGACCCAGTACTTC. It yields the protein CSVIGVQETQYF. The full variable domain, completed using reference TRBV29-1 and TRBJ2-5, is SAVISQKPSRDICQRGTSLTIQCQVDSQVTMMFWYRQQPGQSLTLIATANQGSEATYESGFVIDKFPISRPNLTFSTLTVSNMSPEDSSIYLCSVIGVQETQYFGPGTRLLVL.

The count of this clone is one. As DNA, the CDR3 is TGTGCCACCAGTGATTCACGGGGACTAGCGGGATATGTGGATACGCAGTATTTT. Its translation is CATSDSRGLAGYVDTQYF. This chain links TRBV24-1 with TRBJ2-3; 13 nucleotides agree with TRBD2. Germline-derived CDR1 and CDR2 are KGHDR and SFDVKD. Trimming cost V 2 bases and J 6 bases; bases outside gene matches: 10. The CDR3 runs 18 residues.

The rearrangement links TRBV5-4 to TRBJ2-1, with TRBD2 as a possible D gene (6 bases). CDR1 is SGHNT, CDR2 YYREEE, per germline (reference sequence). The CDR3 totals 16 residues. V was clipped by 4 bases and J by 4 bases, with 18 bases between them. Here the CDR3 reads CASSLSGGWNYNEQFF. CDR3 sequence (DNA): TGTGCCAGCAGCCTATCTGGGGGGTGGAATTACAATGAGCAGTTCTTC.

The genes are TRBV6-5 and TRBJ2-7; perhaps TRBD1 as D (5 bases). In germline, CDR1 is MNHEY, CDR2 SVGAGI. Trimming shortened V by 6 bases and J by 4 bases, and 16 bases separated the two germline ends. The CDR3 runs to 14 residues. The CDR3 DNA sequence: TGTGCCAGCAGCCTAGGGCAGGGTGGGTACGAGCAGTACTTC. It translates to CASSLGQGGYEQYF.

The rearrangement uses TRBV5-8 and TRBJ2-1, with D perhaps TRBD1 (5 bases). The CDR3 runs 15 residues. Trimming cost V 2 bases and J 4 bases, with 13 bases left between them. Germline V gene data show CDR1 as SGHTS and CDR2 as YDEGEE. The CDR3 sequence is CASSFRGMGYNEQFF. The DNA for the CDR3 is TGTGCCAGCAGCTTTAGGGGAATGGGATACAATGAGCAGTTCTTC.